This T cell receptor (beta chain) was captured in a study of T cell changes during pregnancy in multiple sclerosis. Repertoires were generated with immunoSEQ multiplex PCR, while TCRdb's copy carries only in-frame clones and drops some. The table has tens of thousands of clones, 91% seen once. V gave up 0 bases and J gave up 9 bases, with 6 bases separating them. CDR1 and CDR2 (germline): MNHEY, SVGAGI. The CDR3 is 12 residues long. This receptor was obtained from a female donor in good health, enrolled as a control in a pregnancy study. The sequences come from peripheral blood, collected in the third trimester of pregnancy. The V call is TRBV6-5, the J call TRBJ1-5; D is ambiguous. The CDR3 nucleotides are TGTGCCAGCAGTTACTCGAATAGGCCCCAGCATTTT. Residues: CASSYSNRPQHF.